These 23 T cell receptor beta chains were sequenced from one sample in a study of blood T cell repertoires in COVID-19. Some clones are missing from TCRdb's copy, which holds only in-frame ones; the method was immunoSEQ multiplex PCR. The data contain more than 70,000 clones, around 79% of them singletons. The sequencing input was peripheral blood. The receptor set was obtained from a human donor in a cohort sampled during active COVID-19.

The chain combines TRBV12-3 or TRBV12-4 with TRBJ1-5; D uncertain. Trimming pared 5 bases from V and 4 bases from J, leaving 6 bases between. The CDR3 is made up of 12 amino acids. CDR3 bases: TGTGCCAGCAGTCCCCGGAATCAGCCCCAGCATTTT. Its translation is CASSPRNQPQHF.

The chain recombines TRBV4-2 with TRBJ2-1; 7 nucleotides align to TRBD2. CDR1 is LGHNA, CDR2 YNFKEQ, per germline. The CDR3 has 13 amino acids. Germline trimming cut 3 bases from V and 15 bases from J; bases unmatched to any gene: 11. CDR3 bases: TGTGCCAGCAGCCAGGAGCGGGATTCGGGTCGGTTCTTC. This codes for CASSQERDSGRFF.

V and J are TRBV7-3 and TRBJ2-2; 9 positions agree with TRBD2. Germline V gene sequence: CDR1 SGHTA, CDR2 FQGTGA. The ends lost 5 bases at V and 4 bases at J; junction bases unmatched: 8. This CDR3 is built from 16 residues. CDR3 amino acids: CASSPGLAMSTGELFF. For the CDR3, the DNA is TGTGCCAGCAGCCCCGGACTAGCGATGAGCACCGGGGAGCTGTTTTTT.

The chain links TRBV5-1 to TRBJ2-1; 7 positions agree with TRBD1. The CDR3 has 14 residues. Trimming at V came to 4 bases and at J to 8 bases, leaving 9 bases not matched to a gene. Looked up from germline, CDR1 is SGHRS and CDR2 is YFSETQ. CDR3 loop: CASSPADRVDEQFF. CDR3 bases: TGCGCCAGCAGCCCCGCCGACAGGGTAGATGAGCAGTTCTTC.

The chain combines TRBV29-1 with TRBJ2-5; 8 bases are a match to TRBD2. The germline gives CDR1 SQVTM, CDR2 ANQGSEA. The CDR3 loop spans 12 amino acids. J was trimmed by 4 bases and V by 6 bases; bases with no gene match: 4. CDR3 in amino acids: CSVGRAGETQYF. As DNA, the CDR3 is TGCAGCGTCGGGAGGGCGGGAGAGACCCAGTACTTC.

The CDR3 loop is CASTPPGGSGYEQYF. In DNA form, the CDR3 reads TGTGCCAGCACTCCCCCGGGAGGAAGTGGATACGAGCAGTACTTC. This chain uses TRBV6-5 with TRBJ2-7, with 7 nucleotides matching TRBD2. This CDR3 spans 15 amino acids. The J segment lost 4 bases and the V segment lost 7 bases, leaving 13 bases of the junction unmatched. CDR1 and CDR2 from the germline V gene are MNHEY and SVGAGI.

The chain couples TRBV6-6 to TRBJ2-1, with unresolved D. This CDR3 spans 12 amino acids. The V end lost 6 bases, the J end lost 14 bases, and 17 bases lay between the germline ends. Germline CDR1 MNHNY, CDR2 SVGAGI (reference sequence). The CDR3 is CASSRTGSEKFF. The CDR3 DNA reads as TGTGCCAGCAGCCGAACCGGGTCAGAGAAGTTCTTC.

V and J are TRBV2 and TRBJ1-1; D perhaps matches TRBD1 (5 bases). Deletions cut 2 bases from V and 3 bases from J, with 13 bases between. Germline V gives CDR1 SNHLY, CDR2 FYNNEI. The CDR3 is made up of 15 amino acids. This chain's CDR3 is CASSEIWGGDTEAFF. Here the CDR3 DNA reads TGTGCCAGCAGTGAAATTTGGGGCGGGGACACTGAAGCTTTCTTT.

The chain is built from TRBV30 and TRBJ2-5; TRBD1 agrees at 7 bases. The junction had 8 bases not matched to a gene; V was cut back by 0 bases and J by 7 bases. This CDR3 comprises 14 residues. Germline CDR1 is GTSNPN and CDR2 is SVGIG (reference sequence). CDR3 residues: CAWSVTGAAGTQYF. CDR3 bases: TGTGCCTGGAGTGTTACAGGGGCGGCGGGGACCCAGTACTTC.

The genes are TRBV7-8 and TRBJ2-3, with TRBD2 matching over 9 bases. There are 14 residues in the CDR3. Trimming at V came to 6 bases and at J to 3 bases, leaving 4 bases not matched to a gene. Germline CDR1 is SGHVS and CDR2 is FQNEAQ. CDR3 in amino acids: CASSLLAGTDTQYF. The CDR3 region has the DNA TGTGCCAGCAGTTTGCTAGCGGGGACAGATACGCAGTATTTT.

The rearrangement uses TRBV24-1 and TRBJ2-5; D unclear. CDR1 is KGHDR and CDR2 is SFDVKD in the germline V gene. This CDR3 is built from 13 residues. Trimming removed 4 bases at V and 1 base at J, with 6 bases between. CDR3 nucleotide sequence: TGTGCCACCAGTGAGCCGGGCCAAGAGACCCAGTACTTC. Its protein product is CATSEPGQETQYF.

In its sample, this clone was seen once. This chain joins TRBV5-1 and TRBJ2-7; 14 nucleotides align to TRBD2. CDR3 length equals 16 residues. J lost 6 bases, V lost 4 bases, and 9 bases had no gene match. From germline, CDR1 is SGHRS and CDR2 YFSETQ. In DNA, the CDR3 is TGCGCCAGCAGCCCGGGACTAGCGGGAGCTGGTTCCGAGCAGTACTTC. Its translation is CASSPGLAGAGSEQYF.

The rearrangement links TRBV5-4 to TRBJ1-4, with TRBD1 identical over 7 bases. Per the germline V gene, CDR1 is SGHNT and CDR2 is YYREEE (reference sequence). V shed 3 bases and J 0 bases; nucleotides not matched to a gene: 8. The length of the CDR3 is 17 residues. The CDR3 sequence: CASSSGGTDATNEKLFF. CDR3 bases: TGTGCCAGCAGCTCGGGGGGGACAGATGCAACTAATGAAAAACTGTTTTTT.

This chain uses TRBV5-1 with TRBJ2-2, with 8 bases aligning to TRBD2. The length of the CDR3 is 15 residues. Germline V CDR1 and CDR2: SGHRS, YFSETQ. Trimming took 0 bases from V and 5 from J; bases not matched to a gene: 3. CDR3 coding DNA: TGCGCCAGCAGCTTGGTTCCTAGCGGGACCGGGGAGCTGTTTTTT. This codes for CASSLVPSGTGELFF.

The rearrangement links TRBV3-1 (or the pseudogene TRBV3-2) to TRBJ2-1; D call uncertain. This CDR3 has 16 amino acids. Germline loops: CDR1 LGHDT, CDR2 YNNKEL (reference sequence). Trimming cost V 1 base and J 5 bases, with 15 bases left between them. The CDR3 protein is CASSQVLGSGDNEQFF. The CDR3 DNA reads as TGTGCCAGCAGCCAAGTACTCGGATCTGGAGACAATGAGCAGTTCTTC.

The chain joins TRBV5-4 to TRBJ2-7; 8 bases agree with TRBD2. The germline V gene has CDR1 SGHNT and CDR2 YYREEE (reference sequence). This CDR3 spans 15 amino acids. J lost 0 bases, V lost 0 bases, and 2 bases had no gene match. The CDR3 region has the DNA TGTGCCAGCAGCTTGGGCAGCGGGAGCTCCTACGAGCAGTACTTC. This encodes CASSLGSGSSYEQYF. The variable domain in full, with the rest retrieved from reference TRBV5-4 and TRBJ2-7, is ETGVTQSPTHLIKTRGQQVTLRCSSQSGHNTVSWYQQALGQGPQFIFQYYREEENGRGNFPPRFSGLQFPNYSSELNVNALELDDSALYLCASSLGSGSSYEQYFGPGTRLTVT.

The chain recombines TRBV28 with TRBJ1-4; tentative D call: TRBD1 (6 bases). The germline V gene encodes CDR1 MDHEN and CDR2 SYDVKM. The V gene lost 6 bases and the J gene lost 3 bases, with 11 bases spanning the gap. The CDR3 has 14 amino acids. CDR3 sequence: CASSGPGANEKLFF. For the CDR3, the DNA is TGTGCCAGCAGCGGCCCAGGGGCTAATGAAAAACTGTTTTTT.

V is TRBV7-3 and J is TRBJ2-1; 10 nucleotides line up with TRBD2. With 5 bases clipped from V and 6 bases from J, the junction kept 7 bases outside the gene matches. CDR1 is SGHTA, CDR2 FQGTGA, per germline. The CDR3 runs 15 residues. The CDR3 region is CASSPLAGVINEQFF. Written as DNA, the CDR3 is TGTGCCAGCAGCCCCCTAGCGGGAGTGATCAATGAGCAGTTCTTC.

The chain links TRBV18 to TRBJ2-1; the D gene is possibly TRBD2 (7 bases). Trimming left V 2 bases short and J 10 bases short, with 21 bases between. This CDR3 comprises 16 residues. Germline CDR1 KGHSH, CDR2 LQKENI. The CDR3 coding sequence is TGTGCCAGCTCACCAAATCGGTTTTCGGGGGGCACCGAGCAGTTCTTC. Translation: CASSPNRFSGGTEQFF.

V usage is TRBV6-6 and J usage is TRBJ2-6, with D maybe TRBD1 (6 bases). V was shortened by 5 bases and J by 7 bases, with 12 bases between the two germline ends. CDR1 is MNHNY, CDR2 SVGAGI, per germline (reference sequence). This CDR3 spans 14 amino acids. The CDR3 is CASSKGTPANVLTF. DNA for the CDR3: TGTGCCAGCAGTAAAGGGACACCTGCCAACGTCCTGACTTTC.

The rearrangement links TRBV3-1 (or the pseudogene TRBV3-2) to TRBJ1-2; 7 bases align to TRBD1. Germline lookup yields CDR1 LGHDT and CDR2 YNNKEL (reference sequence). This CDR3 region has 15 residues. With 0 bases clipped from V and 3 bases from J, the junction kept 4 bases outside the gene matches. Written as DNA, the CDR3 is TGTGCCAGCAGCCAAGAACAGGGGCTTTACTATGGCTACACCTTC. Protein: CASSQEQGLYYGYTF.

This clone has just a few counts. The rearrangement links TRBV2 to TRBJ1-6; 12 bases agree with TRBD1. This CDR3 comprises 15 residues. The germline gives CDR1 SNHLY, CDR2 FYNNEI. V was pared by 5 bases and J by 9 bases, with 5 bases of the junction left unmatched. The CDR3 sequence is CASSRPGQGASPLHF. The CDR3 nucleotides are TGTGCCAGCAGTCGACCGGGACAGGGGGCTTCACCCCTCCACTTT.

This chain links TRBV24-1 with TRBJ2-1; weak D call: TRBD1 (5 bases). This CDR3 spans 16 amino acids. The germline V gene has CDR1 KGHDR and CDR2 SFDVKD. V lost 0 bases to trimming and J lost 0 bases, with 8 bases between them. The CDR3 loop reads CATSDLGASSYNEQFF. The CDR3 nucleotides read TGTGCCACCAGTGATTTGGGGGCTAGCTCCTACAATGAGCAGTTCTTC.